The 4 T cell receptor beta chains in this list originate from one sample, sequenced in a study of blood T cells in healthy people across ages. Combining a sample-barcoded 5' primer with a J-beta primer mix, a second PCR ran for roughly 7 to 12 cycles. Each CDR3 protein gets one entry after TCRdb re-called the 5' RACE reads with MiXCR. The sample records roughly 800,000 distinct CDR3 sequences, 58% being singletons. Sequencing was carried out using blood. The receptors were sampled from a man under 40 in good health.

The rearrangement links TRBV4-3 to TRBJ2-7; the match to TRBD2 covers 7 bases. CDR1 and CDR2 (germline): LGHNA, YSLEER. The V and J ends lost 4 bases and 2 bases, in that order; junction bases with no gene match: 8. The CDR3 totals 15 residues. The chain's CDR3 is CASSRVLAHPYEQYF. The CDR3 nucleotides read TGCGCCAGCAGCCGAGTACTAGCGCATCCCTACGAGCAGTACTTC.

This clonotype was observed a few times. V and J are TRBV5-1 and TRBJ2-5; TRBD1 might be the D (5 bases). V was trimmed by 5 bases and J by 3 bases, leaving 14 bases between them. Looked up from germline, CDR1 is SGHRS and CDR2 is YFSETQ. CDR3 size: 14 residues. In DNA form, the CDR3 reads TGCGCCAGCAGTACAGGTCGGGCAGAAGAGACCCAGTACTTC. Amino acids: CASSTGRAEETQYF. The variable domain in full, completed from reference TRBV5-1 and TRBJ2-5, reads KAGVTQTPRYLIKTRGQQVTLSCSPISGHRSVSWYQQTPGQGLQFLFEYFSETQRNKGNFPGRFSGRQFSNSRSEMNVSTLELGDSALYLCASSTGRAEETQYFGPGTRLLVL.

The chain combines TRBV5-1 with TRBJ2-1, with D maybe TRBD2 (5 bases). The CDR3 has 13 residues. The V gene lost 5 bases and the J gene lost 6 bases, with 12 bases spanning the gap. Germline CDR1 reads SGHRS; CDR2 reads YFSETQ. The CDR3 reads CASSTGEGNEQFF. The CDR3 DNA reads TGCGCCAGCAGTACCGGTGAGGGCAATGAGCAGTTCTTC.

The chain combines TRBV25-1 with TRBJ1-2; unclear D gene. The CDR3 loop spans 13 amino acids. Trimming took off 1 base at V and 12 bases at J, with 15 bases between the two ends. Germline CDR1 MGHDK, CDR2 SYGVNS. CDR3 protein: CASSEFSTRPHTF. The CDR3, as DNA: TGTGCCAGCAGTGAATTTTCGACCAGGCCGCACACCTTC.